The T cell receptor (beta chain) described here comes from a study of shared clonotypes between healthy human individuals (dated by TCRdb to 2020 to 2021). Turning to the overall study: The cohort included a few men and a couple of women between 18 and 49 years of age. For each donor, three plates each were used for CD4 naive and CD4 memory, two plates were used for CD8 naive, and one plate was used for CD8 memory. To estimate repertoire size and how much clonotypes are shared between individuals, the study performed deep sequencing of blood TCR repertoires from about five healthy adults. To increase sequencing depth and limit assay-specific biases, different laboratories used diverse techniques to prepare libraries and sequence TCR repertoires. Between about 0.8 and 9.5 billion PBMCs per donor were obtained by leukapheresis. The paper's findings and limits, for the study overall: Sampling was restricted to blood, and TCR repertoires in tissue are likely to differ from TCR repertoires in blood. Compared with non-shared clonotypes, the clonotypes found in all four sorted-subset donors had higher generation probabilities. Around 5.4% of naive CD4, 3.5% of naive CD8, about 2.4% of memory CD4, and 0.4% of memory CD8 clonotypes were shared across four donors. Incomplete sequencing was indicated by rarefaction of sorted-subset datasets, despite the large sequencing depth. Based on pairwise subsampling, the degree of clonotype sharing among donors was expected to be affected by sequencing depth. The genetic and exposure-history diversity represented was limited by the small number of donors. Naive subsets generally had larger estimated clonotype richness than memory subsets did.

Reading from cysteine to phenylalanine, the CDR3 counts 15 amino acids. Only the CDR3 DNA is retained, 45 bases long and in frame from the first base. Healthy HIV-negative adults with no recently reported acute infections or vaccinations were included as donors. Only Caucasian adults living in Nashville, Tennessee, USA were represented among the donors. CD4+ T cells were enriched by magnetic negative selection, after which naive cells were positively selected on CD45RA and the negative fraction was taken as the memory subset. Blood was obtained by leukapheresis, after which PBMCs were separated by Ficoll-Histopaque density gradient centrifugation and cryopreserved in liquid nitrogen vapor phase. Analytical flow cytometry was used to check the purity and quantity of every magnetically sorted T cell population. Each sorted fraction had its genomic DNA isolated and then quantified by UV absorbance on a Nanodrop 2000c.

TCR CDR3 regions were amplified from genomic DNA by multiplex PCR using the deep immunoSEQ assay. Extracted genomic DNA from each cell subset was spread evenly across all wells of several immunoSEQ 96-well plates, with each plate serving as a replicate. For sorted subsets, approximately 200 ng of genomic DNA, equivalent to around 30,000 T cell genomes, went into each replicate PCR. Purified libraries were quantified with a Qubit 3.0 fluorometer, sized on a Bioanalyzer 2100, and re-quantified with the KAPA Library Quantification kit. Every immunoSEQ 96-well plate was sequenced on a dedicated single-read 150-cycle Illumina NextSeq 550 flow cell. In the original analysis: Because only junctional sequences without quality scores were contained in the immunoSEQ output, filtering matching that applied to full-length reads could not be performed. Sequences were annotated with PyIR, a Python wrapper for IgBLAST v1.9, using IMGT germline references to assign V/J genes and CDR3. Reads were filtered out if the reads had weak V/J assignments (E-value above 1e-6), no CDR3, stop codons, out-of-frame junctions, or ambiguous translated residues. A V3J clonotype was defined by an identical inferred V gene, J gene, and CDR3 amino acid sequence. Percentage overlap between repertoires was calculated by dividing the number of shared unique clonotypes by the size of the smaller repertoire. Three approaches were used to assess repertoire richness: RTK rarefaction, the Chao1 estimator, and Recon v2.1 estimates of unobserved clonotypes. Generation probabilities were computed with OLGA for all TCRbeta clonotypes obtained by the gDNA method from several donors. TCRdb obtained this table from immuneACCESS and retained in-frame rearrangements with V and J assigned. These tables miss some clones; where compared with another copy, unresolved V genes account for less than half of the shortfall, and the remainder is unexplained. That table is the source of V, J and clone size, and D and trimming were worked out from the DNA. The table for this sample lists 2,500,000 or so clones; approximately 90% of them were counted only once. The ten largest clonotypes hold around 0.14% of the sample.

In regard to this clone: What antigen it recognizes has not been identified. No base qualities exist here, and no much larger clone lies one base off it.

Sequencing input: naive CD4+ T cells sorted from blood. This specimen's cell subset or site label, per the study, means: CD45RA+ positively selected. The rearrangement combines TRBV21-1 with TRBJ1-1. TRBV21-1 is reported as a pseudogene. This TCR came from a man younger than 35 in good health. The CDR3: CASSKLLGLATEAFF. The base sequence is TGTGCCAGCAGCAAGTTGTTGGGACTTGCCACTGAAGCTTTCTTT.